This T cell receptor beta chain was retrieved from a study of shared clonotypes between healthy human individuals. Findings and caveats of the study: Clonotype sharing among donors likely depends on sequencing depth. The sampled material consisted only of blood, and tissue repertoires are likely to differ.

The CDR3 covers 14 residues. Germline lookup yields CDR1 SGHRS and CDR2 YFSETQ. V lost 0 bases, J lost 7 bases, and 4 bases stayed unmatched. Deep was the level at which the assay was run. Replicate PCRs for sorted subsets used roughly 200 ng DNA; this equaled around 28,000 T cell genomes. Generated by immunoSEQ multiplex PCR, the TCRdb table keeps only in-frame clones and is missing some. The data hold approximately 2,300,000 clones, with roughly 92% observed a single time. A note on this clone: Its antigen is not known.

The source material was naive CD4+ T cells from PBMCs. Indicated subset: CD45RA+ positively selected. This clonotype was obtained from a man younger than 35 in good health. Some clones in this sample may be carry-over from other donors' samples. The chain is built from TRBV5-1 and TRBJ1-5; 7 bases fit TRBD1. The CDR3 region is CASSLEGATQPQHF. The CDR3 nucleotides are TGCGCCAGCAGCTTGGAGGGGGCAACCCAGCCCCAGCATTTT.